The T cell receptor beta chain under discussion was sequenced for a study of control samples from healthy donors and cancer patients. Assay used: immunoSEQ multiplex PCR; TCRdb lists only in-frame clones, some missing. The sample has more than 80,000 clones; just over 90% are singletons. From germline, CDR1 is SEHNR and CDR2 FQNEAQ (reference sequence). Deletions cut 5 bases from V and 4 bases from J, with 17 bases between. This CDR3 is 15 amino acids long. Sequences were obtained from blood. V usage is TRBV7-9 and J usage is TRBJ1-2, with D possibly matching TRBD1 (6 bases). The clonotype comes from a man between 18 and 29 years old in good health. CDR3 sequence (DNA): TGTGCCAGCAGCGGACAGCGTCGGGGGGCCTATGGCTACACCTTC. It specifies CASSGQRRGAYGYTF.